This T cell receptor (beta chain) was retrieved from a study of blood T cell repertoires in COVID-19. Study summary: Samples came from the United States, Italy and Spain, spanning acute and convalescent COVID-19.

With 1 base removed from V and 1 base from J, the gap between germline ends came to 10 bases. The CDR3 is made up of 15 amino acids. Germline V gene data show CDR1 as SGHTA and CDR2 as FQGNSA. In the original workflow: Amplification of reference gene primers provided the estimated nucleated cell counts. The data were produced by immunoSEQ multiplex PCR, yet TCRdb's version contains in-frame clones alone and is incomplete. V and J calls plus clone size are reproduced from that table; the DNA served to infer D and trimming. The repertoire has about 42,000 clones, roughly 90% of them found once; the top ten carry approximately 2.8%.

V usage is TRBV7-2 and J usage is TRBJ2-5; unclear D gene. Sequencing was done on a sample of peripheral blood. The sequence came from a man aged 50 to 59 with active COVID-19. The CDR3 reads CASSLEAAPQETQYF. CDR3 sequence (DNA): TGTGCCAGCAGCTTAGAGGCGGCGCCCCAAGAGACCCAGTACTTC.